This T cell receptor beta chain was observed in a study of regulatory T cells in long-lasting Graves disease. Overall study: Graves' patients, diagnosed recently, had received antithyroid drugs under 3 months.

Time point defined: newly diagnosed GD, antithyroid drugs for less than 3 months. Researchers made the TCR library from RNA that was extracted from PBMCs. CDR3-region Arm-PCR and iRepertoire HTBI primers produced the TCR beta libraries. TCRdb passed the multiplex PCR reads through MiXCR, listing each CDR3 protein once. This table holds some 560,000 distinct CDR3 sequences, 15% to 20% found once. The germline gives CDR1 SGHTA, CDR2 FQGTGA. V shed 4 bases, J shed 6 bases, and the junction held 8 bases outside the gene matches. The CDR3 runs 15 residues. This sample also appeared in a second study, on T cells in Graves' hyperthyroidism and ophthalmopathy.

This material consisted of peripheral blood mononuclear cells (PBMCs), taken at new diagnosis, from a patient treated with antithyroid drugs. The sequence came from a middle-aged woman with Graves disease. The genes are TRBV7-3 and TRBJ2-3, with TRBD1 matching 9 bases. CDR3 DNA sequence: TGTGCCAGCAGCTGGGGACAGGGCTCGATGGATACGCAGTATTTT. It codes for CASSWGQGSMDTQYF.